This TCR beta chain appears in the sequencing data of a study of Graves' ophthalmopathy and Graves' hyperthyroidism. The length of the CDR3 is 14 residues. Trimming left V 3 bases short and J 7 bases short, with 10 bases between. Germline assignment: CDR1 LNHNV and CDR2 YYDKDF (reference sequence). RNA served as the template for amplifying TCR beta CDR3 regions. HTBI primers served in a first-round RT-PCR, which a second-round multiplex PCR followed. TCRdb passed the multiplex PCR reads through MiXCR, listing each CDR3 protein once. The sample consists of a few hundred thousand distinct CDR3 sequences, approximately 21% of them appearing once. The sample holds a few counts of this clonotype.

The source is a woman between 18 and 29 years old with stable Graves' hyperthyroidism. The genes are TRBV15 and TRBJ1-6, with D hard to call. The sample consisted of peripheral blood. The CDR3 nucleotides read TGTGCCACCAGCAGCCCCGGCCGAAATTCACCCCTCCACTTT. Protein: CATSSPGRNSPLHF.